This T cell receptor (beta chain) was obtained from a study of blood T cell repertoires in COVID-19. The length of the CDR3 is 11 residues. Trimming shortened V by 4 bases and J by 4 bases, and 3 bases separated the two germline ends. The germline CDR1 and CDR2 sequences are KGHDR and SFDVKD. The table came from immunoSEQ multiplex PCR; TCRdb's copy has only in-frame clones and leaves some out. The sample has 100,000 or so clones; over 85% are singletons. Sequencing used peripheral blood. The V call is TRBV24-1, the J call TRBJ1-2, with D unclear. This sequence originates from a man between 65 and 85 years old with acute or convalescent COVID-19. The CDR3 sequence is CATSDIYGYTF. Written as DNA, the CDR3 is TGTGCCACCAGTGACATCTATGGCTACACCTTC.